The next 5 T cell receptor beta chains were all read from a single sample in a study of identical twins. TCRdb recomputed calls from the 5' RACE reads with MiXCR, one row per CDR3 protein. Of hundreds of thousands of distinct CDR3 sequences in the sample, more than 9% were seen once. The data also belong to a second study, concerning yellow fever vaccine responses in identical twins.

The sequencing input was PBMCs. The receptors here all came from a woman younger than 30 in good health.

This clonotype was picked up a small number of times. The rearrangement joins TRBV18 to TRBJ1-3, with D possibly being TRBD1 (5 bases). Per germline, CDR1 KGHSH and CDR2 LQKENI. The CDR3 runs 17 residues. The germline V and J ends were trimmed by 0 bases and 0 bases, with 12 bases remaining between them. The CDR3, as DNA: TGTGCCAGCTCACCACCGAACAAGGGGAACTCTGGAAACACCATATATTTT. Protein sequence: CASSPPNKGNSGNTIYF.

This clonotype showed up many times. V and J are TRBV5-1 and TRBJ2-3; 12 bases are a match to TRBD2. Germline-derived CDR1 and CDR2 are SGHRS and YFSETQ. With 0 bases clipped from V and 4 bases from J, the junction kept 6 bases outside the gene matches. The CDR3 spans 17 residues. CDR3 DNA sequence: TGCGCCAGCAGCTTGGTCGCTAGCGGGAGGGCTGCAGATACGCAGTATTTT. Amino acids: CASSLVASGRAADTQYF. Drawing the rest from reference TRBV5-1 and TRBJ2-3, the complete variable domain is KAGVTQTPRYLIKTRGQQVTLSCSPISGHRSVSWYQQTPGQGLQFLFEYFSETQRNKGNFPGRFSGRQFSNSRSEMNVSTLELGDSALYLCASSLVASGRAADTQYFGPGTRLTVL.

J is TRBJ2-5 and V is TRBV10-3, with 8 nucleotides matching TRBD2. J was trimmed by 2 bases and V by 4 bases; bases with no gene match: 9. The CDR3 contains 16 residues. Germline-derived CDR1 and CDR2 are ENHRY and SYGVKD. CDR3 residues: CAISGSLTGGQETQYF. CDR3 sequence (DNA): TGTGCCATCAGTGGATCTTTAACGGGGGGGCAAGAGACCCAGTACTTC.

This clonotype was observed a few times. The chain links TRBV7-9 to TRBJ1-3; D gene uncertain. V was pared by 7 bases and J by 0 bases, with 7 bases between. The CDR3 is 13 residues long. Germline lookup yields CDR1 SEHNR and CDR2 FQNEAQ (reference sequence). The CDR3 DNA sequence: TGTGCCAGCAAAGAAAACTCTGGAAACACCATATATTTT. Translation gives CASKENSGNTIYF.

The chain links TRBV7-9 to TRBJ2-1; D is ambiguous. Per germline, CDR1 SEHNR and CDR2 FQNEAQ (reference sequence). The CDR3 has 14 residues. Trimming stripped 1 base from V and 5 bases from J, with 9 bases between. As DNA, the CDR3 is TGTGCCAGCAGCTTAGTGATCGGAGACAATGAGCAGTTCTTC. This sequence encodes CASSLVIGDNEQFF.